This TCR beta chain was recorded in a study of post-analysis software for immune sequencing data (dated by TCRdb to the mid-2010s). Study-level background: The recorded disease courses included relapsing-remitting, secondary progressive and progressive-relapsing multiple sclerosis, and some patients had no subtype annotation. The patient repertoires were set against about eleven previously published healthy control repertoires from donors whose ages ranged from roughly 6 to 27 years. A subset of samples was prepared in parallel using single-end sample barcoding, then pooled and co-amplified after Illumina adapter ligation. Here is what the overall study found, with its caveats: Direct clustering with F measure revealed strong co-clustering of samples prepared in the same batch, which led to a batch-effect correction. Patients showed significantly higher frequencies than controls for five TRBV segments, among them TRBV5-6, TRBV5-1 and TRBV20-1. Normalized Chao1 diversity was significantly lower in multiple sclerosis patients than controls, suggesting substantial peripheral T-cell clonal expansion. The control group was slightly older than the multiple sclerosis patient group.

Regarding this clonotype: Its antigen has not been determined. No per-base quality is available; no much larger clone lies one base away.

The library was generated by PCR. Reads for this sample came from an Illumina HiSeq 2500. To reduce PCR and sequencing biases, unique molecular identifiers were built into the TCR beta cDNA libraries. Approximately 500,000 cDNA molecules were obtained for every 1 to 10 million input T cells, so each molecule roughly corresponded to one T cell. The same protocol used for the earlier healthy control dataset was applied to prepare and sequence the patient libraries. Within a given batch, samples were prepared together, multiplexed and sequenced on the same HiSeq lane. The paper's data handling went like this. Raw barcoded reads were processed with MIGEC, discarding single-read molecular identifier groups before consensus assembly and CDR3 extraction. VDJtools was used for post-analysis of the clonotype tables, and diversity was normalized by down-sampling every dataset to the size of the smallest sample. To correct batch-related cross-sample contamination, repertoire overlap clustering matched CDR3 amino acid sequences but not nucleotide sequences. TCRdb trimmed the raw reads at Q25, called clones with MiXCR and kept productive beta chains. Merged by CDR3 protein, the rows form single entries marked with the most common genes and DNA. V and J calls and clone size were set by TCRdb, not the authors. Across this sample there are 600,000 to 750,000 distinct CDR3 sequences, with roughly three fifths seen only once. The ten largest clonotypes hold approximately 10% of the sample.

To demonstrate the VDJtools post-analysis software, the study profiled TCR beta repertoires from the peripheral blood of 10 to 15 young patients with multiple sclerosis. The multiple sclerosis patients were children and adolescents ranging in age from about 6 to 16 years. The V and J ends are trimmed by 2 bases and 4 bases, leaving 17 bases between them. The CDR3 runs 16 amino acids, cysteine and phenylalanine included. Kept here is only the CDR3 DNA, which spans 48 bases and is read in frame from base 1. Via the germline V gene, CDR1 is MNHEY and CDR2 SVGAGI. The sample consisted of blood. The V gene is TRBV6-5 and the J gene is TRBJ2-5, with a weak D call of TRBD2 (6 bases match). The sequence was obtained from a girl aged 2-10 years with multiple sclerosis. The DNA sequence follows: TGTGCCAGCAGTTACGGGAAGGGAGGACCCACAGAGACCCAGTACTTC. Its translation is CASSYGKGGPTETQYF.